What follows are 5 T cell receptor beta chains derived from one specimen sequenced in a study of vaccination effects on CD4 cells after COVID-19. These receptors have no known antigen. Antigen-specific CD4+ T cell clonotypes were called by their expansion after viral peptide-pool culture in ViraFEST. Having been cultured for roughly 10 days, the cells underwent CD4+ T cell isolation. Participants got two doses of BNT162b2 or mRNA-1273 vaccine. This table comes from immunoSEQ multiplex PCR, and its TCRdb copy is limited to in-frame clones, with some not included. The repertoire holds about 72,000 clones, with around 80% as singletons. This specimen consisted of CD4+ T cells from PBMCs cultured with HCoV-229E spike peptides, obtained after COVID-19 vaccination. The receptor set was obtained from a human donor who received a COVID-19 vaccine.

In its sample, this clone was seen a few times. V is TRBV4-1 and J is TRBJ1-2; the match to TRBD1 covers 8 bases. CDR1 is MGHRA, CDR2 YSYEKL, per germline. The CDR3 has 13 residues. The V and J ends lost 8 bases and 5 bases, in that order; junction bases with no gene match: 7. The CDR3 DNA reads TGCGCCAGCCATGCGACAGGGGCGTATGGCTACACCTTC. This codes for CASHATGAYGYTF.

The genes are TRBV18 and TRBJ1-1; D is unresolved. Germline values: CDR1 KGHSH, CDR2 LQKENI. Deletions cut 3 bases from V and 0 bases from J, with 11 bases between. The CDR3 consists of 15 residues. The CDR3 reads CASSPDPWMNTEAFF. CDR3 DNA: TGTGCCAGCTCACCCGACCCCTGGATGAACACTGAAGCTTTCTTT.

The V call is TRBV6-6, the J call TRBJ1-2; possibly TRBD1 for D (5 bases). The germline gives CDR1 MNHNY, CDR2 SVGAGI (reference sequence). V was pared by 5 bases and J by 7 bases, with 20 bases between. The CDR3 consists of 15 residues. The CDR3 loop reads CASSKSGQGGFGYTF. DNA for the CDR3: TGTGCCAGCAGTAAGAGCGGGCAGGGAGGGTTTGGCTACACCTTC.

This chain uses TRBV5-8 with TRBJ1-1; D unresolved. CDR1 and CDR2 from the germline V gene are SGHTS and YDEGEE. Trimming took off 1 base at V and 1 base at J, with 14 bases between the two ends. The CDR3 spans 16 residues. The CDR3 nucleotides read TGTGCCAGCAGCTTGAATCCCGTACAGTCGAACACTGAAGCTTTCTTT. This gives the protein CASSLNPVQSNTEAFF.

The V and J genes are TRBV9 and TRBJ1-4, with D unclear. V was clipped by 4 bases and J by 5 bases, with 12 bases between them. Germline CDR1 reads SGDLS; CDR2 reads YYNGEE. This CDR3 is built from 14 residues. This CDR3 reads CASSPVGLNEKLFF. The CDR3 DNA follows: TGTGCCAGCAGCCCGGTCGGTCTGAATGAAAAACTGTTTTTT.